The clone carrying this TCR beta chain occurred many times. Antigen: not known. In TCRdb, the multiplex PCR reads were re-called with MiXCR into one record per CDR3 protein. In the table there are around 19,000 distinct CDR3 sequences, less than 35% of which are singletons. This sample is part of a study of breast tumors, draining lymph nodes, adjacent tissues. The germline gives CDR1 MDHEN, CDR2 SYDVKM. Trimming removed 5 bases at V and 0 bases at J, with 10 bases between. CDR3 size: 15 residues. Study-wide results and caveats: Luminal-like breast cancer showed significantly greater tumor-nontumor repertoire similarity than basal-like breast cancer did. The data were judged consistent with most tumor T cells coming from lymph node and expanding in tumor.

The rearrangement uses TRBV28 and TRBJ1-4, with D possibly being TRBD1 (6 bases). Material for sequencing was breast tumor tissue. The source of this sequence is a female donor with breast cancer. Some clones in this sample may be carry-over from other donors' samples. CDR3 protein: CASSHRDATNEKLFF. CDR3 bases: TGTGCCAGCAGTCACAGGGATGCAACTAATGAAAAACTGTTTTTT. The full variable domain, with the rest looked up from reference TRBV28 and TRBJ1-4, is DVKVTQSSRYLVKRTGEKVFLECVQDMDHENMFWYRQDPGLGLRLIYFSYDVKMKEKGDIPEGYSVSREKKERFSLILESASTNQTSMYLCASSHRDATNEKLFFGSGTQLSVL.